A single sample is the source of the 27 T cell receptor beta chains below, sequenced in a study of beta chain features in type 1 diabetes. These receptors lack a known antigen. The study reverse transcribed the entire isolated RNA, so it sequenced expressed TCRB transcripts. Generated by immunoSEQ multiplex PCR, the TCRdb table keeps only in-frame clones and is missing some. The data contain around 260,000 clones, roughly 24% of them seen just once; the ten biggest clones take up roughly 0.011%. The study, taken as a whole, reports: Moderate yet significant TCRB CDR3 shortening was seen in Type 1 diabetes patients in all four CD4+ subsets.

The specimen sequenced was naive CD4+ T cells from blood. The receptors derive from a woman between 25 and 40 years old with type 1 diabetes.

J is TRBJ1-1 and V is TRBV19; no clear D. This CDR3 is 15 amino acids long. V lost 5 bases to trimming and J lost 2 bases, with 15 bases between them. Per germline, CDR1 LNHDA and CDR2 SQIVND (reference sequence). The CDR3 DNA reads as TGTGCCAGTAGTTCCCTCCCAGAGACAAACACTGAAGCTTTCTTT. It is translated as CASSSLPETNTEAFF.

This clone was counted only a few times. This chain uses TRBV27 with TRBJ2-5; D gene ambiguous. This CDR3 is 14 amino acids long. In germline, CDR1 is MNHEY, CDR2 SMNVEV (reference sequence). V shed 0 bases and J shed 5 bases, with 10 bases lying between them. CDR3: CASSLSGGGETQYF. CDR3 in DNA: TGTGCCAGCAGTTTATCTGGCGGTGGTGAGACCCAGTACTTC.

This clone was observed a handful of times. The chain employs TRBV9 and TRBJ1-1; no definite D call. V was cut by 7 bases and J by 0 bases, with 13 bases left in between. There are 14 residues in the CDR3. Germline loops: CDR1 SGDLS, CDR2 YYNGEE. The CDR3 DNA follows: TGTGCCAGCGGCTCCGGGTTCCTGAACACTGAAGCTTTCTTT. It specifies CASGSGFLNTEAFF.

This clone was seen a few times. The V gene is TRBV7-9, the J gene TRBJ1-2, with TRBD1 matching over 7 bases. Germline V gene sequence: CDR1 SEHNR, CDR2 FQNEAQ (reference sequence). This CDR3 is 13 amino acids long. With V trimmed by 4 bases and J by 8 bases, 7 bases remained unmatched. CDR3 nucleotides: TGTGCCAGCAGCTCCGCAGGGGGTTCCGGCTACACCTTC. Translation gives CASSSAGGSGYTF.

This clone came up a few times. The sample holds other DNA sequences that translate to the same CDR3. This sequence joins TRBV18 and TRBJ1-3; D is uncertain. Germline lookup yields CDR1 KGHSH and CDR2 LQKENI. The germline V and J ends were trimmed by 2 bases and 4 bases, with 6 bases remaining between them. There are 13 residues in the CDR3. CDR3 bases: TGTGCCAGCTCACCAGGGCAAGGAAACACCATATATTTT. Translation gives CASSPGQGNTIYF.

The chain is built from TRBV5-1 and TRBJ2-1, with D possibly being TRBD2 (6 bases). V lost 2 bases, J lost 5 bases, and 11 bases lay in between. CDR1 is SGHRS and CDR2 is YFSETQ in the germline V gene. This CDR3 is 14 amino acids long. CDR3 residues: CASSLASVDNEQFF. In DNA, the CDR3 is TGCGCCAGCAGCTTAGCTAGCGTAGACAATGAGCAGTTCTTC. The full variable domain, with the rest looked up from reference TRBV5-1 and TRBJ2-1, is KAGVTQTPRYLIKTRGQQVTLSCSPISGHRSVSWYQQTPGQGLQFLFEYFSETQRNKGNFPGRFSGRQFSNSRSEMNVSTLELGDSALYLCASSLASVDNEQFFGPGTRLTVL.

CDR3 loop: CASSLNGQDYEQYF. DNA of the CDR3: TGTGCCAGCAGCCTAAACGGACAGGACTACGAGCAGTACTTC. This chain connects TRBV7-3 to TRBJ2-7; 7 nucleotides match TRBD1. This CDR3 spans 14 amino acids. V trimming: 5 bases; J trimming: 3 bases; junction bases outside the gene matches: 7. Germline V lookup: CDR1 SGHTA, CDR2 FQGTGA.

This clone has more than one count but fewer than ten. This sequence joins TRBV11-2 and TRBJ2-5, with TRBD2 identical over 11 bases. The CDR3 has 17 amino acids. Germline V gives CDR1 SGHAT, CDR2 FQNNGV. With 1 base clipped from V and 4 bases from J, the junction kept 8 bases outside the gene matches. The chain's CDR3 is CASSLGTASGRPETQYF. The CDR3 DNA reads as TGTGCCAGCAGCTTAGGAACAGCTAGCGGGAGGCCAGAGACCCAGTACTTC. The full variable domain, completed using reference TRBV11-2 and TRBJ2-5, is EAGVAQSPRYKIIEKRQSVAFWCNPISGHATLYWYQQILGQGPKLLIQFQNNGVVDDSQLPKDRFSAERLKGVDSTLKIQPAKLEDSAVYLCASSLGTASGRPETQYFGPGTRLLVL.

V usage is TRBV2 and J usage is TRBJ2-5, with 7 bases aligning to TRBD1. The ends lost 6 bases at V and 4 bases at J; junction bases unmatched: 5. The length of the CDR3 is 13 residues. Germline CDR1 reads SNHLY; CDR2 reads FYNNEI. The CDR3 sequence: CASSPGTAETQYF. In nucleotides, the CDR3 is TGTGCCAGCAGCCCCGGGACAGCAGAGACCCAGTACTTC.

This clone was seen more than once but under ten times. Here the CDR3 DNA reads TGTGCCAGCACCTTACTACAGGGGTTCGGCTACACCTTC. It codes for CASTLLQGFGYTF. This chain connects TRBV6-1 to TRBJ1-2; 7 nucleotides line up with TRBD1. V gave up 7 bases and J gave up 8 bases; unmatched junction bases: 10. The germline CDR1 and CDR2 sequences are MNHNS and SASEGT. This CDR3 has 13 amino acids.

This chain uses TRBV5-1 with TRBJ2-7; 8 nucleotides line up with TRBD2. Germline V lookup: CDR1 SGHRS, CDR2 YFSETQ. Losses at the gene ends were 0 bases for V and 3 bases for J; bases not matched to a gene: 2. The CDR3 extends over 14 amino acids. In DNA form, the CDR3 reads TGCGCCAGCAGCTTGGGACTAGCGTACTACGAGCAGTACTTC. Translating gives CASSLGLAYYEQYF.

Details on this clone: The same CDR3 also results from other DNA sequences found in this sample. J is TRBJ1-1 and V is TRBV7-9, with 7 bases that match TRBD1. The germline gives CDR1 SEHNR, CDR2 FQNEAQ (reference sequence). Unmatched junction bases numbered 2, after V lost 1 base and J lost 6 bases. The CDR3 is 13 residues long. Here the CDR3 DNA reads TGTGCCAGCAGCTTAGGCACAGGGGCTGAAGCTTTCTTT. Protein: CASSLGTGAEAFF.

The chain links TRBV15 to TRBJ2-7; D gene uncertain. The CDR3 has 12 residues. Trimming took off 3 bases at V and 1 base at J, with 4 bases between the two ends. Germline CDR1 and CDR2: LNHNV and YYDKDF (reference sequence). The CDR3 sequence: CATSRYSYEQYF. Here the CDR3 DNA reads TGTGCCACCAGCAGGTATTCCTACGAGCAGTACTTC.

The genes are TRBV4-1 and TRBJ2-7, with 8 positions matching TRBD2. The V segment lost 3 bases and the J segment 3 bases; nucleotides outside the gene matches: 16. CDR1 and CDR2 (germline): MGHRA, YSYEKL. The CDR3 runs to 18 residues. The CDR3 reads CASSQLPGGGHRNYEQYF. The CDR3 bases are TGCGCCAGCAGCCAGCTCCCCGGGGGGGGACATCGGAACTACGAGCAGTACTTC.

The chain carries TRBV13 and TRBJ2-7; D remains ambiguous. The CDR3 sequence is 16 residues long. V lost 6 bases, J lost 2 bases, and 20 bases lay in between. Germline CDR1 PRHDT, CDR2 FYEKMQ (reference sequence). The CDR3 spells CASSFASPHPTYEQYF. The CDR3 nucleotides are TGTGCCAGCAGTTTTGCGTCGCCCCATCCGACCTACGAGCAGTACTTC.

The chain carries TRBV7-3 and TRBJ2-7; weak D call: TRBD1 (5 bases). The length of the CDR3 is 14 residues. Germline V lookup: CDR1 SGHTA, CDR2 FQGTGA. Trimming removed 2 bases at V and 2 bases at J, with 10 bases between. The CDR3 bases are TGTGCCAGCAGCTTAGAAGCAGGGCCCTACGAGCAGTACTTC. Protein sequence: CASSLEAGPYEQYF.

This clone was seen more than once but under ten times. The chain couples TRBV29-1 to TRBJ2-1; 12 positions agree with TRBD2. The CDR3 has 16 residues. J lost 9 bases, V lost 1 base, and 10 bases had no gene match. CDR1 and CDR2 from the germline V gene are SQVTM and ANQGSEA. The CDR3 loop is CSVEGLAGVLSSEQFF. DNA of the CDR3: TGCAGCGTTGAAGGACTAGCGGGAGTGCTTAGCAGTGAGCAGTTCTTC.

Here the CDR3 reads CAWSRRRYTF. In DNA, the CDR3 is TGTGCCTGGAGTCGACGGCGGTACACCTTC. The rearrangement uses TRBV30 and TRBJ1-2; unclear D gene. The CDR3 spans 10 residues. Deletions cut 2 bases from V and 11 bases from J, with 9 bases between. Per germline, CDR1 GTSNPN and CDR2 SVGIG (reference sequence).

V is TRBV4-1 and J is TRBJ2-7, with 7 bases aligning to TRBD1. V lost 2 bases to trimming and J lost 7 bases; unmatched junction nucleotides: 8. This CDR3 has 14 amino acids. CDR1 is MGHRA, CDR2 YSYEKL, per germline. In DNA, the CDR3 is TGCGCCAGCAGCCAAAATACAGGGGCGCGGGAGCAGTACTTC. This sequence encodes CASSQNTGAREQYF.

The V and J genes are TRBV30 and TRBJ1-4; 9 nucleotides match TRBD1. The germline V gene has CDR1 GTSNPN and CDR2 SVGIG (reference sequence). There are 14 residues in the CDR3. V shed 1 base, J shed 7 bases, and the junction held 4 bases outside the gene matches. Here the CDR3 DNA reads TGTGCCTGGAGTGAAGGACAGGGGACTGAAAAACTGTTTTTT. This translates into CAWSEGQGTEKLFF.

The V call is TRBV7-6, the J call TRBJ2-1, with 10 bases identical to TRBD2. The ends lost 6 bases at V and 7 bases at J; junction bases unmatched: 3. Germline assignment: CDR1 SGHVS and CDR2 FNYEAQ. The length of the CDR3 is 13 residues. In DNA form, the CDR3 reads TGTGCCAGCAGGGCTAGCGGGAGTAATGAGCAGTTCTTC. Translating gives CASRASGSNEQFF. Drawing the rest from reference TRBV7-6 and TRBJ2-1, the complete variable domain is GAGVSQSPRYKVTKRGQDVALRCDPISGHVSLYWYRQALGQGPEFLTYFNYEAQQDKSGLPNDRFSAERPEGSISTLTIQRTEQRDSAMYRCASRASGSNEQFFGPGTRLTVL.

V is TRBV25-1 and J is TRBJ2-7, with D possibly matching TRBD2 (6 bases). The CDR3 has 13 residues. CDR1 and CDR2 (germline): MGHDK, SYGVNS. The V and J ends lost 7 bases and 1 base respectively, with 11 bases between them. The CDR3 is CASTTAGSYEQYF. The CDR3 region has the DNA TGTGCCAGCACTACGGCGGGATCCTACGAGCAGTACTTC.

This clone has only a few counts. V is TRBV11-2 and J is TRBJ2-5; TRBD2 matches at 7 bases. Per germline, CDR1 SGHAT and CDR2 FQNNGV. The CDR3 spans 15 residues. V was pared by 4 bases and J by 4 bases, with 9 bases of the junction left unmatched. The CDR3 spells CASSSFRDYLETQYF. The DNA of the CDR3 is TGTGCCAGCAGCTCCTTCCGGGACTACTTAGAGACCCAGTACTTC.

The rearrangement links TRBV11-2 to TRBJ1-2; D gene unclear. The germline gives CDR1 SGHAT, CDR2 FQNNGV. Deletions cut 5 bases from V and 2 bases from J, with 9 bases between. The CDR3 extends over 13 amino acids. The CDR3, as DNA: TGTGCCAGCAGCAATCGGTACAACTATGGCTACACCTTC. Translating it yields CASSNRYNYGYTF.

The V call is TRBV7-3, the J call TRBJ2-1; TRBD2 matches at 10 bases. Germline CDR1 and CDR2: SGHTA and FQGTGA. This CDR3 comprises 15 residues. Trimming at V came to 5 bases and at J to 4 bases, leaving 5 bases not matched to a gene. In DNA, the CDR3 is TGTGCCAGCAGCATCGGACTAGCGGATTACAATGAGCAGTTCTTC. This gives the protein CASSIGLADYNEQFF.

This clone was seen a few times. The rearrangement links TRBV2 to TRBJ2-2; tentative D call: TRBD1 (5 bases). CDR1 and CDR2 (germline): SNHLY, FYNNEI. Trimming took off 6 bases at V and 4 bases at J, with 12 bases between the two ends. The CDR3 contains 14 residues. Here the CDR3 reads CASRGVRGTGELFF. DNA of the CDR3: TGTGCCAGCAGAGGGGTTAGGGGCACCGGGGAGCTGTTTTTT.

CDR3 in amino acids: CSVVGQVNEGAQYF. CDR3 bases: TGCAGCGTGGTGGGCCAGGTTAACGAAGGGGCCCAGTACTTC. The V and J genes are TRBV29-1 and TRBJ2-5, with D maybe TRBD1 (5 bases). V was trimmed by 6 bases and J by 9 bases, leaving 23 bases between them. The V gene's germline CDR1 is SQVTM and CDR2 ANQGSEA. The CDR3 runs 14 residues.